These T cell receptor beta chains were read from a single sample in a study of response to subunit inactivated influenza vaccine. In TCRdb, the RT-PCR reads were re-called with MiXCR into one record per CDR3 protein. The table lists over 750,000 distinct CDR3 sequences, 21% of them singletons. Sequenced material: PBMCs from blood, taken 5 days after vaccination. The receptors stem from a man aged 50 to 60 who received an inactivated influenza vaccine. The CDR3 runs from the conserved cysteine through the conserved F or W. A D gene is named only where the DNA matches it firmly. Some rows mark clone size as missing; the rest say once, few, many or name a class of expanded clone.

-	TRBV7-9	16	TRBJ2-4	-	CASSPKPGLAKNIQYF	TGTGCCAGCAGCCCGAAACCGGGGCTAGCCAAAAACATTCAGTACTTC
many	TRBV12-3/TRBV12-4	14	TRBJ2-1	TRBD2	CASSWAGVDNEQFF	TGTGCCAGCAGTTGGGCGGGAGTTGATAATGAGCAGTTCTTC
many	TRBV7-8	12	TRBJ2-2	-	CASSFPPGELFF	TGTGCCAGCAGCTTCCCACCCGGGGAGCTGTTTTTT
many	TRBV6-5	16	TRBJ2-1	TRBD2	CASSYRTSTQFDEQFF	TGTGCCAGCAGTTACCGGACTAGCACCCAGTTCGATGAGCAGTTCTTC
-	TRBV7-2	17	TRBJ1-5	TRBD1	CASSHGLQGDSNQPQHF	TGTGCCAGCAGCCACGGTTTACAGGGGGACAGCAATCAGCCCCAGCATTTT
-	TRBV3-1	16	TRBJ2-3	TRBD2	CASSQVSGGAIDTQYF	TGTGCCAGCAGCCAGGTTAGCGGGGGGGCGATAGATACGCAGTATTTT
-	TRBV6-2/TRBV6-3	14	TRBJ2-7	-	CASKKGRSSYEQYF	TGTGCCAGCAAGAAGGGACGGAGCTCCTACGAGCAGTACTTC
few	TRBV5-4	13	TRBJ2-5	-	CASSLGSPKTQYF	TGTGCCAGCAGCTTGGGATCGCCGAAGACCCAGTACTTC
many	TRBV15	15	TRBJ1-1	TRBD1	CATSREDRVNTEAFF	TGTGCCACCAGCAGAGAGGACAGGGTGAACACTGAAGCTTTCTTT
few	TRBV6-2/TRBV6-3	13	TRBJ2-7	-	CASSYVVTLDQYF	TGTGCCAGCAGTTACGTGGTAACGTTGGACCAGTACTTC
-	TRBV6-1	12	TRBJ1-6	-	CASRTSGSPLHF	TGTGCCAGCAGAACTTCGGGTTCACCCCTCCACTTT
-	TRBV20-1	14	TRBJ2-1	TRBD2	CSAQTSGGLNEQFF	TGCAGTGCCCAGACTAGCGGGGGGCTTAATGAGCAGTTCTTC
few	TRBV15	17	TRBJ2-1	-	CATSRDSGTVLYNEQFF	TGTGCCACCAGCAGAGATAGCGGGACAGTTCTCTACAATGAGCAGTTCTTC
-	TRBV6-1	15	TRBJ2-7	TRBD1	CASSRNRDRAYEQYF	TGTGCCAGCAGCCGAAACCGGGACAGGGCCTACGAGCAGTACTTC
few	TRBV7-6	15	TRBJ2-5	-	CASSSIPGLQETQYF	TGTGCCAGCAGCTCGATCCCGGGACTCCAAGAGACCCAGTACTTC
-	TRBV10-3	12	TRBJ2-4	-	CAISNPLDIQYF	TGTGCCATCAGCAACCCCCTGGACATTCAGTACTTC
few	TRBV20-1	13	TRBJ2-1	-	CSARPRRYNEQFF	TGCAGTGCTAGACCGAGACGGTACAATGAGCAGTTCTTC
-	TRBV29-1	16	TRBJ2-1	TRBD2	CSVTFERGHLRDEQFF	TGCAGCGTGACCTTCGAGCGGGGCCACCTACGGGATGAGCAGTTCTTC
-	TRBV20-1	12	TRBJ2-1	TRBD2	CSALPLAGVWFF	TGCAGTGCCCTGCCTCTAGCGGGGGTGTGGTTCTTC
-	TRBV14	16	TRBJ2-2	TRBD1	CASSQDRGRNTGELFF	TGTGCCAGCAGCCAAGACAGGGGGAGGAACACCGGGGAGCTGTTTTTT
few	TRBV3-1	12	TRBJ1-1	-	CASSHMNTEAFF	TGTGCCAGCAGCCACATGAACACTGAAGCTTTCTTT
many	TRBV20-1	13	TRBJ2-7	-	CSARTVSSYEQYF	TGCAGTGCTAGGACCGTCAGCTCCTACGAGCAGTACTTC
-	TRBV10-3	14	TRBJ2-1	TRBD1	CAIRGRTGFDEQFF	TGTGCCATCAGGGGTCGGACAGGGTTCGATGAGCAGTTCTTC
few	TRBV20-1	16	TRBJ1-4	-	CSARDPISPTNEKLFF	TGCAGTGCTAGAGACCCGATCAGCCCAACTAATGAAAAACTGTTTTTT
-	TRBV28	15	TRBJ1-5	-	CASSIYTYSNQPQHF	TGTGCCAGCAGTATTTACACCTATAGCAATCAGCCCCAGCATTTT
-	TRBV6-2/TRBV6-3	17	TRBJ2-1	TRBD2	CATAGGRAWGLTNEQFF	TGTGCCACCGCCGGCGGGAGGGCGTGGGGACTTACGAATGAGCAGTTCTTC
few	TRBV29-1	13	TRBJ2-2	-	CSVTGINTGELFF	TGCAGCGTAACGGGGATAAACACCGGGGAGCTGTTTTTT
few	TRBV18	14	TRBJ2-5	-	CASSPRDAQETQYF	TGTGCCAGCTCACCCCGGGACGCCCAAGAGACCCAGTACTTC
-	TRBV2	13	TRBJ2-7	-	CASSEGVFYEQYF	TGTGCCAGCAGTGAAGGGGTGTTCTACGAGCAGTACTTC
many	TRBV5-1	15	TRBJ2-1	TRBD1	CASSLSGTGGNEQFF	TGCGCCAGCAGCTTGTCCGGGACAGGGGGTAATGAGCAGTTCTTC
many	TRBV12-3/TRBV12-4	14	TRBJ2-1	-	CASSRGPGLAEQFF	TGTGCCAGCAGTAGGGGCCCCGGACTGGCTGAGCAGTTCTTC
few	TRBV10-2	14	TRBJ2-5	TRBD2	CASSRAGGGETQYF	TGCGCCAGCAGTAGGGCGGGAGGAGGAGAGACCCAGTACTTC
many	TRBV12-3/TRBV12-4	11	TRBJ2-2	-	CASSFGGELFF	TGTGCCAGCAGTTTCGGCGGGGAGCTGTTTTTT
-	TRBV29-1	13	TRBJ2-1	TRBD1	CSVTGEPNNEQFF	TGCAGCGTAACAGGGGAGCCAAACAATGAGCAGTTCTTC
-	TRBV28	15	TRBJ1-1	-	CASSLNRVGGTEAFF	TGTGCCAGCAGCTTAAACAGGGTTGGTGGCACTGAAGCTTTCTTT
-	TRBV20-1	14	TRBJ2-7	-	CSARGWGSQREQYF	TGCAGTGCTAGAGGTTGGGGGTCTCAACGGGAGCAGTACTTC
few	TRBV4-3	14	TRBJ2-2	-	CASSQGGQTGELFF	TGCGCCAGCAGCCAAGGAGGGCAAACCGGGGAGCTGTTTTTT
-	TRBV7-6	16	TRBJ2-1	TRBD2	CASSLTTSGLYNEQFF	TGTGCCAGCAGCTTGACAACTAGCGGGCTTTACAATGAGCAGTTCTTC
few	TRBV2	13	TRBJ2-3	-	CASSEANRDTQYF	TGTGCCAGCAGTGAAGCTAACAGGGATACGCAGTATTTT
-	TRBV9	13	TRBJ2-1	-	CASSVEPYNEQFF	TGTGCCAGCAGCGTAGAACCCTACAATGAGCAGTTCTTC
-	TRBV6-1	13	TRBJ2-6	-	CASREQGANVLTF	TGTGCCAGCAGGGAACAGGGTGCCAACGTCCTGACTTTC
-	TRBV12-3/TRBV12-4	14	TRBJ1-2	TRBD1	CASSLLQGVAGYTF	TGTGCCAGCAGTCTACTACAGGGGGTAGCGGGCTACACCTTC
few	TRBV20-1	13	TRBJ1-5	-	CSAARDLNQPQHF	TGCAGTGCTGCGCGAGACCTAAATCAGCCCCAGCATTTT
few	TRBV7-8	17	TRBJ2-1	TRBD2	CASSLVATSGRYNEQFF	TGTGCCAGCAGCTTAGTTGCGACTAGCGGGAGGTACAATGAGCAGTTCTTC
few	TRBV9	20	TRBJ2-3	TRBD2	CASSVAMGSGGAGRTDTQYF	TGTGCCAGCAGCGTAGCCATGGGAAGCGGGGGGGCCGGTCGCACAGATACGCAGTATTTT
once	TRBV3-1	16	TRBJ2-7	TRBD1	CASSPGAQGTLYEQYF	TGTGCCAGCAGCCCCGGGGCACAGGGGACCCTCTACGAGCAGTACTTC
-	TRBV2	12	TRBJ2-3	-	CASNLSGPRQYF	TGTGCCAGCAACCTGAGCGGCCCCCGGCAGTATTTT
-	TRBV7-6	16	TRBJ2-5	TRBD2	CASSLVYTGGRETQYF	TGTGCCAGCAGCTTAGTATACACGGGAGGGCGAGAGACCCAGTACTTC
many	TRBV11-2	16	TRBJ1-3	-	CASSLDTSPLGNTIYF	TGTGCCAGCAGCTTAGATACCAGCCCCCTTGGAAACACCATATATTTT
-	TRBV4-3	15	TRBJ1-2	TRBD1	CASSQEPGQNYGYTF	TGCGCCAGCAGCCAAGAACCGGGACAGAACTATGGCTACACCTTC
-	TRBV7-2	15	TRBJ1-2	-	CASSKAAGERYGYTF	TGTGCCAGCAGCAAAGCGGCAGGGGAGCGCTATGGCTACACCTTC
-	TRBV9	15	TRBJ1-6	-	CASSVLTAWDSPLHF	TGTGCCAGCAGCGTATTAACAGCGTGGGATTCACCCCTCCACTTT
-	TRBV18	15	TRBJ2-2	-	CASSPPRGSTGELFF	TGTGCCAGCTCACCCCCCAGGGGCTCCACCGGGGAGCTGTTTTTT